There are many counts of the clone carrying this TCR beta chain. No antigen is known for it. Unique molecular identifiers were attached to individual cDNA molecules. MiXCR was run by TCRdb on the 5' RACE reads, yielding one entry per CDR3 protein. Among some 30,000 distinct CDR3 sequences, about 4.3% were seen once, and the ten largest hold around 6%. The record originates from a study of early T cells in non-severe SARS-CoV-2 infection. Background on the study: Whole-blood bulk RNA, unsorted, was sequenced, and chains were unpaired. Study-wide results and caveats: Matches to VDJdb favored anti-spike CD8 responses and missed private and CD4 specificities.

Trimming cost V 2 bases and J 1 base, with 4 bases left between them. The CDR3 is 13 residues long. Sequenced material: whole blood, taken at baseline. This receptor was identified in an adult who was a healthcare worker with PCR-confirmed SARS-CoV-2 infection or an uninfected control (not recorded which). J is TRBJ2-3 and V is TRBV12-3 or TRBV12-4; D not certain. This chain's CDR3 is CASSLSGTDTQYF. CDR3 sequence (DNA): TGTGCCAGCAGTTTATCAGGCACAGATACGCAGTATTTT.